Sequencing of this T cell receptor (beta chain) was carried out in a study of blood T cell repertoires in COVID-19. Method: immunoSEQ multiplex PCR; TCRdb's copy keeps in-frame clones and lacks some. The data show 310,000 or so clones, with around 90% seen just once and about 2.2% held by the top ten. Germline loops: CDR1 MNHEY, CDR2 SVGAGI. This CDR3 is 14 amino acids long. The V segment lost 6 bases and the J segment 5 bases; nucleotides outside the gene matches: 8. The rearrangement links TRBV6-5 to TRBJ2-5; 8 nucleotides line up with TRBD2. The TCR was taken from a woman aged 50 to 60 who had recovered from COVID-19. The specimen was peripheral blood. The CDR3 loop reads CASSQPGGGETQYF. In DNA form, the CDR3 reads TGTGCCAGCAGCCAACCGGGGGGGGGCGAGACCCAGTACTTC.